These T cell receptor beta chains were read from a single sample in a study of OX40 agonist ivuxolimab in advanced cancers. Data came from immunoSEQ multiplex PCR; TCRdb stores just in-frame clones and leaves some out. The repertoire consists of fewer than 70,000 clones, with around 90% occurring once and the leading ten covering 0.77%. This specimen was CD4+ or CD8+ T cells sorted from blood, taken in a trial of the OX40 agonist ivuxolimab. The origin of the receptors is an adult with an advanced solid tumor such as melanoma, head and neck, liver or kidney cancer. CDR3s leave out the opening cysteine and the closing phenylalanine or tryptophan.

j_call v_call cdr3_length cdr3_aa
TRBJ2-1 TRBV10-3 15 AISESLGEGRYNEQF
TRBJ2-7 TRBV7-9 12 ASSTSGRKYEQY
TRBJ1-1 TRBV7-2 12 ASSLPGTLTEAF
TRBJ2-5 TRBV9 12 ASSVGQRQETQY
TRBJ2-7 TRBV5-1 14 ASSLDPPASSYEQY
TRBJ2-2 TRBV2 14 ASSARGLYFTGELF
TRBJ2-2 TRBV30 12 AWGRRASTGELF
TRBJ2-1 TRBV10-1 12 AINQTSPYNEQF
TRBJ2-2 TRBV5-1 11 ASSFKNTGELF
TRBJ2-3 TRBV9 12 ASSVAVGVNTQY
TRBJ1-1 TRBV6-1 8 ASGRIEAF
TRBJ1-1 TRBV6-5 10 ASSKRSTEAF
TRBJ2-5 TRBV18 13 ASSPVRGPSETQY
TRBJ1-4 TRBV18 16 ASSPRTTTFATNEKLF
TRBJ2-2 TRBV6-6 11 ASSYMGSGELF
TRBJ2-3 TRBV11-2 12 ASSLAGGPDTQY
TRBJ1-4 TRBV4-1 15 ASSQPYRGGDNEKLF
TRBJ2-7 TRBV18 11 ASSPPGIDEQY
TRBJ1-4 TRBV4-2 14 ASSQRGGSSNEKLF
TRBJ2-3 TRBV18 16 ASSPFKGGDPSTDTQY
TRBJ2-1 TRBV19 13 ASTLIGGINNEQF
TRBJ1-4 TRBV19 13 ASNLPGSYNEKLF
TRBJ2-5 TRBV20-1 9 SARVKETQY
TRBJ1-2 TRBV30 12 AWSNRVANYGYT
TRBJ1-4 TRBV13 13 ASSLKAGGIEKLF
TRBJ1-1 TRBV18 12 ASSPNGENTEAF
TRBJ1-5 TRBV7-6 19 ASSLAPGTGGASGSNQPQH
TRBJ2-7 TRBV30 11 ACLSGATSEQY
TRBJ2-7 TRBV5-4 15 ASSPGGTSRSSYEQY
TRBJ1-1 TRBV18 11 ASSPWTETEAF
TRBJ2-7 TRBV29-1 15 SVERRRDGGTIYEQY
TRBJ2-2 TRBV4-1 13 ASRSRLGGTGELF
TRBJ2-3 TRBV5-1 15 ASSLNTGLLSTDTQY
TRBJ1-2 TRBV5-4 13 ASSPNRDYVNGYT
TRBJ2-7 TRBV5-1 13 ASSENGPSTYEQY
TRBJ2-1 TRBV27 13 ASNRGQATFREQF
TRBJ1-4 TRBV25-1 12 ASSLTGDGEKLF
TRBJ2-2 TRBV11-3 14 ASSRLAGGRTGELF
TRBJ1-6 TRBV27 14 ASSRLVRARNSPLH
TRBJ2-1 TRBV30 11 AWRLAGGKEQF